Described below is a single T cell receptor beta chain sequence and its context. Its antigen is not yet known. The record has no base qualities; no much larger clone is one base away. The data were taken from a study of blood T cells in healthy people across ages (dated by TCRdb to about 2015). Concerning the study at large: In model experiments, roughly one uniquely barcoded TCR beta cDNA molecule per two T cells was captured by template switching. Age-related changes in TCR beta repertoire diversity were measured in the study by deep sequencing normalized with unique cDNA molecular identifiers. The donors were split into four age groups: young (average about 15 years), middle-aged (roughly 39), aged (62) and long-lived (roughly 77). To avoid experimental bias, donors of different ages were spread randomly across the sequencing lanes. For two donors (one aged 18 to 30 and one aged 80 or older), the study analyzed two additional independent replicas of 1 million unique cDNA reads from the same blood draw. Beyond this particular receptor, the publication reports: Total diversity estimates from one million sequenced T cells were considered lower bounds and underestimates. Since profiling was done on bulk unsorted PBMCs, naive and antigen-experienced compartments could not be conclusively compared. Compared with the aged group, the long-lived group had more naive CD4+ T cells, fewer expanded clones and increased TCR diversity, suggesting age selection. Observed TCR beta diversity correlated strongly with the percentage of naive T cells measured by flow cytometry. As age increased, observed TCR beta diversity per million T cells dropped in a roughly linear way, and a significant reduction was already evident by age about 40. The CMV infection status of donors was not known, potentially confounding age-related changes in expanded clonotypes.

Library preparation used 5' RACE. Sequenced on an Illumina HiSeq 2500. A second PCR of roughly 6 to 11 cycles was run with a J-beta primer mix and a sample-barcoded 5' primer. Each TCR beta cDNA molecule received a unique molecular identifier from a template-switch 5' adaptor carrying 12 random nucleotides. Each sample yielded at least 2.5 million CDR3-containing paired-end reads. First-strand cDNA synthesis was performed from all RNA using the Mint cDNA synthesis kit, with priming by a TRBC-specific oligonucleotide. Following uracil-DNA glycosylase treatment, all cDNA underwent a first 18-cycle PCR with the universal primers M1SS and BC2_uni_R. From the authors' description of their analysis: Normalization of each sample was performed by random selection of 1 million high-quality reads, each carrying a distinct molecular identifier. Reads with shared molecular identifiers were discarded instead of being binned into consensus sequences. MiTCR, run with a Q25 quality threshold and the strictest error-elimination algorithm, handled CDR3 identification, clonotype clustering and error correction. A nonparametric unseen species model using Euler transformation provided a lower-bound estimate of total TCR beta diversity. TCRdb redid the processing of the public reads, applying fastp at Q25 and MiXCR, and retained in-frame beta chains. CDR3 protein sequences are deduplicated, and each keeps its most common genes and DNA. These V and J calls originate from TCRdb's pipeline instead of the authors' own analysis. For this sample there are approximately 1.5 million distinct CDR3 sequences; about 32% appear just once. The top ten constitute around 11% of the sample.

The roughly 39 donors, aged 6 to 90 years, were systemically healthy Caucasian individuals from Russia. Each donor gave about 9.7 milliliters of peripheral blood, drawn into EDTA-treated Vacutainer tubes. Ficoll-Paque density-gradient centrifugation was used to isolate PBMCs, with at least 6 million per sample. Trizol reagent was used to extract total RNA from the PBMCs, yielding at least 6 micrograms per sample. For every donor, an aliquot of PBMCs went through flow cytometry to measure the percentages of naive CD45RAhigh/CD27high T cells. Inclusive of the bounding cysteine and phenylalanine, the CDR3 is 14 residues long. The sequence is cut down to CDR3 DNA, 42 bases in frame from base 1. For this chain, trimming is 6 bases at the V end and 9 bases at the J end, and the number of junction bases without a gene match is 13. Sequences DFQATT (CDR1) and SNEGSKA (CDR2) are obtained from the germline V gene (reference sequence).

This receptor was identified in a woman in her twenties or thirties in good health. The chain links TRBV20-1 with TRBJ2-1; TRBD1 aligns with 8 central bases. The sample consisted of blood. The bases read TGCAGTGCAAGACAGGGGACTGGTCAGCGTGAGCAGTTCTTC. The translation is CSARQGTGQREQFF.